This T cell receptor (beta chain) was captured by sequencing in a study of cytomegalovirus exposure and HLA in healthy donors. Overall study findings and caveats: Over 150 TCR beta chains were listed as cytomegalovirus-associated. A later analysis by the authors found several of the most significant clusters apparently linked to common viral pathogens.

Per the germline V gene, CDR1 is SEHNR and CDR2 is FQNEAQ (reference sequence). V was clipped by 2 bases and J by 5 bases, with 21 bases between them. The CDR3 has 17 residues. Comment on this clone: Its cognate antigen is unknown.

The PCR made use of 60 Vbeta and 13 Jbeta primers. The assay was immunoSEQ multiplex PCR, and TCRdb's table has in-frame clones only and misses some. Of 220,000 or so clones listed, 70% to 85% are singletons. Sequenced: PBMCs. The receptor comes from a male donor in good health and CMV-seronegative. The V and J genes are TRBV7-9 and TRBJ2-5, with D possibly being TRBD1 (6 bases). CDR3 DNA sequence: TGTGCCAGCAGCTTAACCGCCGAAACAGGGTGGCGGGAGACCCAGTACTTC. Translating gives CASSLTAETGWRETQYF.